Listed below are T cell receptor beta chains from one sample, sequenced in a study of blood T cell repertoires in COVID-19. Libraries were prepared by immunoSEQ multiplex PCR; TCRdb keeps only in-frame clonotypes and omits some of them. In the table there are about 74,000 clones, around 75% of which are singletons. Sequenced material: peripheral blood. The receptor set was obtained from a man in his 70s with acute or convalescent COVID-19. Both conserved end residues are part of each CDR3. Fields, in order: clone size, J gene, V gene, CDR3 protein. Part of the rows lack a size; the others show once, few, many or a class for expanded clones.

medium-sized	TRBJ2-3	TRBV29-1	CSVEDGDFSTDTQYF
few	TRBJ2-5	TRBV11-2	CASSSSGAGGMFGETQYF
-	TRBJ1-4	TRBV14	CASSQGVNEKLFF
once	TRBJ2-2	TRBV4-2	CASSRQHAGGGLTGELFF
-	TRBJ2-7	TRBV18	CASSPQEQGSEQYF
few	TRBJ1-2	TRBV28	CASIQTASYGYTF
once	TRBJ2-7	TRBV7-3	CASSPGTSELYEQYF
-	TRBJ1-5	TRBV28	CASSAPQGGDQPQHF
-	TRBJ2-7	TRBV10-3	CAISGPAGGGAYEQYF
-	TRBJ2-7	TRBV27	CASRTGVPTYEQYF
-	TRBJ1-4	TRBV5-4	CASSLGGEPRREKLFF
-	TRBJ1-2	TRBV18	CASSLTTSPQYTF